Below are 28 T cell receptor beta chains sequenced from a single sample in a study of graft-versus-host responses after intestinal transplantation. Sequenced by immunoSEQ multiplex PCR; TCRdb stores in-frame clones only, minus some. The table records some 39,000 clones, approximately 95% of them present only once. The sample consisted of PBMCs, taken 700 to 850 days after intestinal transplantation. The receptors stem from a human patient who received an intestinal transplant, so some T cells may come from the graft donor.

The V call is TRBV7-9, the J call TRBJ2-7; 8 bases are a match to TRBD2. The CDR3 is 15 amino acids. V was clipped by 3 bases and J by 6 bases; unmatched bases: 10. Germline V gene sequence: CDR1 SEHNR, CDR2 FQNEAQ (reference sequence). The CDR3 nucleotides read TGTGCCAGCAGCTTCCGCGGCGGGGGGTTAGCCGAGCAGTACTTC. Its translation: CASSFRGGGLAEQYF.

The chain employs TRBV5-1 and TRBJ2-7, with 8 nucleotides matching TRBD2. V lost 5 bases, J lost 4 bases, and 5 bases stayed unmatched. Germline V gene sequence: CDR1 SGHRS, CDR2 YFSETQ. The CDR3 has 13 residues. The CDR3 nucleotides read TGCGCCAGCAGAATAGCGGGATCTTACGAGCAGTACTTC. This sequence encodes CASRIAGSYEQYF.

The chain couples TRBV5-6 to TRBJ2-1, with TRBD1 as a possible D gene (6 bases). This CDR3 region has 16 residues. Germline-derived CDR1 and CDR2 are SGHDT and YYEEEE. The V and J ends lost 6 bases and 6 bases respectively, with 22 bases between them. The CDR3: CASNEQGWGVRNEQFF. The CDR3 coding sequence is TGTGCCAGCAACGAACAGGGCTGGGGAGTACGCAATGAGCAGTTCTTC. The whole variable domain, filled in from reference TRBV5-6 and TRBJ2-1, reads DAGVTQSPTHLIKTRGQQVTLRCSPKSGHDTVSWYQQALGQGPQFIFQYYEEEERQRGNFPDRFSGHQFPNYSSELNVNALLLGDSALYLCASNEQGWGVRNEQFFGPGTRLTVL.

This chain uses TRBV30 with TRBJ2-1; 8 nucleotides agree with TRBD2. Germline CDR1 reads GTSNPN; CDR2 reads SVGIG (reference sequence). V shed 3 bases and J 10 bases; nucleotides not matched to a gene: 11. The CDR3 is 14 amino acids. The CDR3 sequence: CAWRGLAGFGEQFF. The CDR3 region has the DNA TGTGCCTGGAGAGGGCTAGCGGGCTTCGGGGAGCAGTTCTTC.

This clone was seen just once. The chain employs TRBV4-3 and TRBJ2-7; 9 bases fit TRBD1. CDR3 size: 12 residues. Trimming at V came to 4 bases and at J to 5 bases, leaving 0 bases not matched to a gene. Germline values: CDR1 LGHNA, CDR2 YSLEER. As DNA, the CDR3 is TGCGCCAGCAGCCGGACAGGGGACGAGCAGTACTTC. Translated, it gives CASSRTGDEQYF.

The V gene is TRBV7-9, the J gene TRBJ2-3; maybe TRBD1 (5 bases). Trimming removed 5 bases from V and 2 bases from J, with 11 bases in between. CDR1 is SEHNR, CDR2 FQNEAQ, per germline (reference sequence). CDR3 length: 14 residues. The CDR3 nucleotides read TGTGCCAGCAGCATCATGACAGCCACAGATACGCAGTATTTT. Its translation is CASSIMTATDTQYF.

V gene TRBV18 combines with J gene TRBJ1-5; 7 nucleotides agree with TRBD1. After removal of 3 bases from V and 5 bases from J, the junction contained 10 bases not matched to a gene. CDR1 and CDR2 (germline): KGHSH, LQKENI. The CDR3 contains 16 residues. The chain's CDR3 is CASSPYDRVTDQPQHF. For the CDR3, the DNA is TGTGCCAGCTCACCCTATGACAGGGTGACTGATCAGCCCCAGCATTTT.

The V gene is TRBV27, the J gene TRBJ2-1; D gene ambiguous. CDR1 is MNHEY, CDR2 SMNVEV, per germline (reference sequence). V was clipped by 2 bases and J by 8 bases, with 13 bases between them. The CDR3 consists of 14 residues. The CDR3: CASSLRQDRHEQFF. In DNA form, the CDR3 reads TGTGCCAGCAGTTTAAGGCAGGATCGGCATGAGCAGTTCTTC.

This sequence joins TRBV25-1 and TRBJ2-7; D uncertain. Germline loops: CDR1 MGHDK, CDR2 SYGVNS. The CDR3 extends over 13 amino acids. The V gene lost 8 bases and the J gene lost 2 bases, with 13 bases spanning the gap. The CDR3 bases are TGTGCCAGCCTTGACTTCCGAACCTACGAGCAGTACTTC. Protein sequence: CASLDFRTYEQYF.

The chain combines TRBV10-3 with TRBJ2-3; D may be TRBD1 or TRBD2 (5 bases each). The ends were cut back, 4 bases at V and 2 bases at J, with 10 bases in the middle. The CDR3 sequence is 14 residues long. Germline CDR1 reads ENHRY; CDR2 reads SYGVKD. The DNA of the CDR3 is TGTGCCATCAGTGCGGGGCCCCTCACAGATACGCAGTATTTT. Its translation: CAISAGPLTDTQYF.

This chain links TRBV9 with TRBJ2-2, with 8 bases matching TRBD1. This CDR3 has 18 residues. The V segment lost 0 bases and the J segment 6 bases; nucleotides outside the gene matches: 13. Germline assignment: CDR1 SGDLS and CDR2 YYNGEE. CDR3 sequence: CASSVGYLRQGSPGELFF. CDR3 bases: TGTGCCAGCAGCGTAGGTTACCTGAGACAGGGGTCCCCCGGGGAGCTGTTTTTT.

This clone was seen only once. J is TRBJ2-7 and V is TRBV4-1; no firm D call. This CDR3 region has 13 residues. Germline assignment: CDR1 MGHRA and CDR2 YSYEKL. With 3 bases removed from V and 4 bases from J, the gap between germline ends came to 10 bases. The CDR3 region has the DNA TGCGCCAGCAGCCAGGACGCAGGTTACGAGCAGTACTTC. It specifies CASSQDAGYEQYF.

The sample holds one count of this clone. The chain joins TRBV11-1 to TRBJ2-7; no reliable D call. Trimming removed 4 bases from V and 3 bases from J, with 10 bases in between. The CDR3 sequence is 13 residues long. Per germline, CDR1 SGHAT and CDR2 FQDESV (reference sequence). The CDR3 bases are TGTGCCAGCAGCTCTGGACGGAACTACGAGCAGTACTTC. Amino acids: CASSSGRNYEQYF.

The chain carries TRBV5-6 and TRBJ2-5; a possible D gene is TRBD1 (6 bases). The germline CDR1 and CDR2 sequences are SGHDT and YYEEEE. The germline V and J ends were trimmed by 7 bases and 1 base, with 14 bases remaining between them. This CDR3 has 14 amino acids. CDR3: CASWTQGPQETQYF. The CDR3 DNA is TGTGCCAGCTGGACACAGGGACCCCAAGAGACCCAGTACTTC. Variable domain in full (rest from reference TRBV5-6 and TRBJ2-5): DAGVTQSPTHLIKTRGQQVTLRCSPKSGHDTVSWYQQALGQGPQFIFQYYEEEERQRGNFPDRFSGHQFPNYSSELNVNALLLGDSALYLCASWTQGPQETQYFGPGTRLLVL.

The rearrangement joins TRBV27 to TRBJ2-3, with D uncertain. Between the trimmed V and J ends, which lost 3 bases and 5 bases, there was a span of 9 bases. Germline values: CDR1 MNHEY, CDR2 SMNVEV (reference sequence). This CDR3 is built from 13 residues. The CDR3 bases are TGTGCCAGCAGTTTGAGGACGGTAGATACGCAGTATTTT. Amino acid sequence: CASSLRTVDTQYF.

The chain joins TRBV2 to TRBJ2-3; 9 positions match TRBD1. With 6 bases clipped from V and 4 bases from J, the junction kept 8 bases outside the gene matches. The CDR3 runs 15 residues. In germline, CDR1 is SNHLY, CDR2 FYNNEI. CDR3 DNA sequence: TGTGCCAGCAGAGGCCGGGACAGGGAGGCAGATACGCAGTATTTT. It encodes CASRGRDREADTQYF. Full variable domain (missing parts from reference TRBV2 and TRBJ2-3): EPEVTQTPSHQVTQMGQEVILRCVPISNHLYFYWYRQILGQKVEFLVSFYNNEISEKSEIFDDQFSVERPDGSNFTLKIRSTKLEDSAMYFCASRGRDREADTQYFGPGTRLTVL.

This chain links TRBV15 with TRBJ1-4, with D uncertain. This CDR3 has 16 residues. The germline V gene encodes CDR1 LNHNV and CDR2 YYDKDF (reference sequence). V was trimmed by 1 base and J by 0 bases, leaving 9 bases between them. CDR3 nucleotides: TGTGCCACCAGCAGAGCCCGTGGCGCAACTAATGAAAAACTGTTTTTT. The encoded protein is CATSRARGATNEKLFF.

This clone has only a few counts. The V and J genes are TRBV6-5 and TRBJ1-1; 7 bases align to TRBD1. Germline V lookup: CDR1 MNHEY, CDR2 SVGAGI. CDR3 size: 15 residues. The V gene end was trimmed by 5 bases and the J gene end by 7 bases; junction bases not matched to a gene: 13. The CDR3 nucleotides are TGTGCCAGCAGTCACCAGCTCGGGACAGTCTATGAAGCTTTCTTT. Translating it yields CASSHQLGTVYEAFF.

The CDR3, as DNA: TGTGCCAGTAGTTCCCGGCAGGCTCTCAACACTGAAGCTTTCTTT. This gives the protein CASSSRQALNTEAFF. The chain recombines TRBV19 with TRBJ1-1; D call uncertain. The CDR3 is 15 residues long. Trimming pared 5 bases from V and 2 bases from J, leaving 15 bases between. Looked up from germline, CDR1 is LNHDA and CDR2 is SQIVND (reference sequence).

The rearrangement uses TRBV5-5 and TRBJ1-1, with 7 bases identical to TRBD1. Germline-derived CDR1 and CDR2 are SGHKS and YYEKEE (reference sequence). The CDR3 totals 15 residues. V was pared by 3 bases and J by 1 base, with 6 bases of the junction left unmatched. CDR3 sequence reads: CASSWAGTANTEAFF. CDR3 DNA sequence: TGTGCCAGCAGCTGGGCCGGGACAGCGAACACTGAAGCTTTCTTT.

The CDR3 DNA is TGTGCCACCGAGGACCCACCCGATACGCAGTATTTT. This codes for CATEDPPDTQYF. The chain carries TRBV6-6 and TRBJ2-3, with D unclear. This CDR3 has 12 residues. CDR1 and CDR2 from the germline V gene are MNHNY and SVGAGI (reference sequence). V lost 10 bases, J lost 6 bases, and 14 bases lay in between.

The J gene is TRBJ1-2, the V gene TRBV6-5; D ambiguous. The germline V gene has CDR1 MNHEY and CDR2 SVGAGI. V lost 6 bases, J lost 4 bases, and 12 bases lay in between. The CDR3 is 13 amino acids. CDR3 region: CASSPRGSYGYTF. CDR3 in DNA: TGTGCCAGCAGCCCCCGGGGTAGCTATGGCTACACCTTC.

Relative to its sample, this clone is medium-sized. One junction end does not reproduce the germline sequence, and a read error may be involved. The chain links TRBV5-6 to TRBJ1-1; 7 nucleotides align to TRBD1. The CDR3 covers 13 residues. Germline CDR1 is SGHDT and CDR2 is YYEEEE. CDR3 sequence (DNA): TGTGCCACCAGCCGACAGGGACGCGCTGAAGCTTTCTTT. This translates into CATSRQGRAEAFF. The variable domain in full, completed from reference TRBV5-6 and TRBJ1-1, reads DAGVTQSPTHLIKTRGQQVTLRCSPKSGHDTVSWYQQALGQGPQFIFQYYEEEERQRGNFPDRFSGHQFPNYSSELNVNALLLGDSALYLCATSRQGRAEAFFGQGTRLTVV.

CDR3 DNA sequence: TGTGCCAGCAGCTTAGTAGGACTAGCTAACTCGGAGACCCAGTACTTC. Its protein is CASSLVGLANSETQYF. This sequence joins TRBV7-9 and TRBJ2-5; 8 nucleotides align to TRBD2. V lost 1 base, J lost 5 bases, and 9 bases stayed unmatched. The germline gives CDR1 SEHNR, CDR2 FQNEAQ (reference sequence). The CDR3 length is 16 residues.

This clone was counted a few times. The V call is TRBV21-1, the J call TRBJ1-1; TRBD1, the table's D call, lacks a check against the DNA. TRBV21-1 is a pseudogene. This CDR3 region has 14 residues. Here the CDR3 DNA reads TGTGCCAGCAGCCTGCTGAGGCGACAGGATGCGGCTTTCTTT. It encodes CASSLLRRQDAAFF.

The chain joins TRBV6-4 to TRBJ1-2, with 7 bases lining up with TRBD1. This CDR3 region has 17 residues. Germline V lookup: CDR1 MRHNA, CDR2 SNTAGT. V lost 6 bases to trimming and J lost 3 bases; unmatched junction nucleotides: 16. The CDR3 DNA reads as TGTGCCAGCAGAAGCCAGGGGGGACCCTCGCACGACTATGGCTACACCTTC. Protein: CASRSQGGPSHDYGYTF.

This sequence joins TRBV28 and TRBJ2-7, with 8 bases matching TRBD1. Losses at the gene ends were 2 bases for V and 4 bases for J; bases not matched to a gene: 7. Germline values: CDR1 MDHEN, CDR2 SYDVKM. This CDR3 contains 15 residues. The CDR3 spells CASSLVAGGVYEQYF. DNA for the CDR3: TGTGCCAGCAGTTTAGTCGCAGGGGGCGTTTACGAGCAGTACTTC.

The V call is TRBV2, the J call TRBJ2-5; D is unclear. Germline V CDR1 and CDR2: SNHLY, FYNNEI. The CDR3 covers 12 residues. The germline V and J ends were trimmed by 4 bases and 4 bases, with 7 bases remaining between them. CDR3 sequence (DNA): TGTGCCAGCAGTGGTCAGAGAGAGACCCAGTACTTC. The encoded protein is CASSGQRETQYF. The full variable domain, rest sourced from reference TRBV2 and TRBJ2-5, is EPEVTQTPSHQVTQMGQEVILRCVPISNHLYFYWYRQILGQKVEFLVSFYNNEISEKSEIFDDQFSVERPDGSNFTLKIRSTKLEDSAMYFCASSGQRETQYFGPGTRLLVL.